A single sample gave rise to the 30 T cell receptor beta chains below, sequenced in a study of cytomegalovirus exposure and HLA in healthy donors. The PCR made use of 60 Vbeta and 13 Jbeta primers. TCRdb keeps only in-frame clones here, not all; method: immunoSEQ multiplex PCR. The repertoire holds some 180,000 clones, around 83% seen once, with 1.7% in the top ten. Sequenced material: PBMCs. These receptors were taken from a woman between 18 and 29 years old in good health and CMV-seronegative.

The chain carries TRBV27 and TRBJ1-5; D not certain. Germline values: CDR1 MNHEY, CDR2 SMNVEV (reference sequence). V was trimmed by 6 bases and J by 4 bases, leaving 13 bases between them. The CDR3 is 14 amino acids. CDR3 nucleotides: TGTGCCAGCAGAAAGGACGCGGGGAATCAGCCCCAGCATTTT. It specifies CASRKDAGNQPQHF.

The V and J genes are TRBV9 and TRBJ2-1, with TRBD2 matching over 13 bases. CDR3 length equals 16 residues. CDR1 and CDR2 (germline): SGDLS, YYNGEE. V trimming: 3 bases; J trimming: 4 bases; junction bases outside the gene matches: 4. DNA of the CDR3: TGTGCCAGCAGCGCCGGGGGACTAGCGGGGTACAATGAGCAGTTCTTC. Translated: CASSAGGLAGYNEQFF.

The chain is built from TRBV7-2 and TRBJ1-3; D ambiguous. V lost 5 bases to trimming and J lost 0 bases, with 11 bases between them. The CDR3 contains 15 residues. Per the germline V gene, CDR1 is SGHTA and CDR2 is FQGNSA. The DNA of the CDR3 is TGTGCCAGCAGCCCTCGAGTTAGCTCTGGAAACACCATATATTTT. Amino acids: CASSPRVSSGNTIYF.

The V and J genes are TRBV7-8 and TRBJ2-2; 9 nucleotides agree with TRBD2. CDR3 length equals 19 residues. Losses at the gene ends were 8 bases for V and 0 bases for J; bases not matched to a gene: 16. Germline-derived CDR1 and CDR2 are SGHVS and FQNEAQ. The CDR3 loop reads CASFRSGTSRSANTGELFF. In DNA form, the CDR3 reads TGTGCCAGCTTCAGGTCTGGGACTAGCAGATCCGCGAACACCGGGGAGCTGTTTTTT.

The CDR3 is CASSSGQVTYGYTF. Here the CDR3 DNA reads TGTGCCAGCAGCTCGGGACAGGTTACCTATGGCTACACCTTC. The rearrangement joins TRBV7-9 to TRBJ1-2; 8 positions agree with TRBD1. The CDR3 runs to 14 residues. Germline V gives CDR1 SEHNR, CDR2 FQNEAQ (reference sequence). V shed 4 bases and J 4 bases; nucleotides not matched to a gene: 5. Full variable domain (missing parts from reference TRBV7-9 and TRBJ1-2): DTGVSQNPRHKITKRGQNVTFRCDPISEHNRLYWYRQTLGQGPEFLTYFQNEAQLEKSRLLSDRFSAERPKGSFSTLEIQRTEQGDSAMYLCASSSGQVTYGYTFGSGTRLTVV.

The chain couples TRBV13 to TRBJ1-2, with D perhaps matching TRBD1 (6 bases). V was clipped by 1 base and J by 8 bases, with 17 bases between them. There are 15 residues in the CDR3. The germline CDR1 and CDR2 sequences are PRHDT and FYEKMQ (reference sequence). CDR3 amino acids: CASSLEGEPLEGYTF. The CDR3 bases are TGTGCCAGCAGCTTAGAGGGGGAGCCCTTAGAAGGCTACACCTTC.

This clone occurred once. The chain combines TRBV30 with TRBJ1-6, with D possibly matching TRBD1 (6 bases). The CDR3 extends over 16 amino acids. Per germline, CDR1 GTSNPN and CDR2 SVGIG (reference sequence). The V end lost 1 base, the J end lost 2 bases, and 12 bases lay between the germline ends. CDR3 in DNA: TGTGCCTGGAGTGCAGGGGAGAGTACCTATAATTCACCCCTCCACTTT. Its protein is CAWSAGESTYNSPLHF.

The chain combines TRBV2 with TRBJ2-2, with TRBD1 matching 12 bases. V shed 6 bases and J 6 bases; nucleotides not matched to a gene: 8. CDR3 length: 16 amino acids. CDR1 is SNHLY, CDR2 FYNNEI, per germline. The CDR3 DNA follows: TGTGCCAGCAGATTTGCCGGGACAGGGGGCCCCGGGGAGCTGTTTTTT. Translated: CASRFAGTGGPGELFF.

This clone was counted between two and nine times. This chain uses TRBV6-5 with TRBJ1-5, with 8 nucleotides matching TRBD1. V shed 5 bases, J shed 3 bases, and the junction held 6 bases outside the gene matches. CDR1 MNHEY and CDR2 SVGAGI come from the germline V gene. The CDR3 length is 15 residues. The CDR3 reads CASSPDRGVNQPQHF. The CDR3 DNA is TGTGCCAGCAGTCCCGACAGGGGCGTCAATCAGCCCCAGCATTTT.

V and J are TRBV4-3 and TRBJ2-5, with 7 bases that match TRBD2. The V segment lost 4 bases and the J segment 2 bases; nucleotides outside the gene matches: 16. This CDR3 comprises 18 residues. From germline, CDR1 is LGHNA and CDR2 YSLEER. Written as DNA, the CDR3 is TGCGCCAGCAGCCCCCAAGCGGTCCCTAGCGGAGCACAAGAGACCCAGTACTTC. Translation: CASSPQAVPSGAQETQYF.

The chain links TRBV6-6 to TRBJ1-2, with 9 bases identical to TRBD1. The CDR3 runs to 13 residues. Unmatched junction bases numbered 3, after V lost 2 bases and J lost 8 bases. Germline V gene lookup returns CDR1 MNHNY and CDR2 SVGAGI (reference sequence). CDR3 nucleotides: TGTGCCAGCAGTTACCCGGACAGGGGAGGCTACACCTTC. The encoded protein is CASSYPDRGGYTF.

The table lists this clone with a count of one. The chain has TRBV28 and TRBJ1-1, with D possibly matching TRBD1 (6 bases). Germline assignment: CDR1 MDHEN and CDR2 SYDVKM. The CDR3 consists of 15 residues. Deletions cut 2 bases from V and 6 bases from J, with 16 bases between. The DNA of the CDR3 is TGTGCCAGCAGTTTACAGGTCTGGGGGGGCTCTGAAGCTTTCTTT. This codes for CASSLQVWGGSEAFF.

The V gene is TRBV7-9, the J gene TRBJ2-1; the D is unclear. The CDR3 runs 12 residues. Germline V lookup: CDR1 SEHNR, CDR2 FQNEAQ (reference sequence). The ends were cut back, 5 bases at V and 4 bases at J, with 6 bases in the middle. The CDR3 region has the DNA TGTGCCAGCAGCCCAGGATACAATGAGCAGTTCTTC. This encodes CASSPGYNEQFF. Combining the CDR3 with reference TRBV7-9 and TRBJ2-1 gives the whole variable domain DTGVSQNPRHKITKRGQNVTFRCDPISEHNRLYWYRQTLGQGPEFLTYFQNEAQLEKSRLLSDRFSAERPKGSFSTLEIQRTEQGDSAMYLCASSPGYNEQFFGPGTRLTVL.

The chain recombines TRBV19 with TRBJ2-2; 8 nucleotides line up with TRBD1. In germline, CDR1 is LNHDA, CDR2 SQIVND (reference sequence). The CDR3 totals 21 residues. With V trimmed by 3 bases and J by 7 bases, 25 bases remained unmatched. CDR3 in amino acids: CASSMQLSRGRVQDPSGELFF. CDR3 DNA: TGTGCCAGTAGTATGCAGTTGAGCAGGGGGCGGGTTCAAGATCCGAGCGGGGAGCTGTTTTTT.

This clone was seen only a few times. V and J are TRBV5-4 and TRBJ1-1; D remains ambiguous. From germline, CDR1 is SGHNT and CDR2 YYREEE (reference sequence). Trimming pared 4 bases from V and 3 bases from J, leaving 7 bases between. The CDR3 runs to 12 residues. CDR3: CASSPSDTEAFF. The CDR3 coding sequence is TGTGCCAGCAGCCCCTCGGACACTGAAGCTTTCTTT.

The rearrangement links TRBV19 to TRBJ1-1, with TRBD1 identical over 8 bases. J was trimmed by 4 bases and V by 7 bases; bases with no gene match: 8. This CDR3 spans 14 amino acids. CDR1 and CDR2 (germline): LNHDA, SQIVND (reference sequence). The CDR3, as DNA: TGTGCCAGTATCAGACAGGGGCCGGTCACTGAAGCTTTCTTT. This gives the protein CASIRQGPVTEAFF.

The rearrangement joins TRBV27 to TRBJ1-3, with D maybe TRBD1 (5 bases). CDR1 is MNHEY and CDR2 is SMNVEV in the germline V gene (reference sequence). Trimming pared 3 bases from V and 4 bases from J, leaving 7 bases between. The CDR3 runs to 13 residues. The CDR3 sequence is CASSFGGGNTIYF. The CDR3 bases are TGTGCCAGCAGTTTCGGGGGAGGAAACACCATATATTTT.

The chain couples TRBV29-1 to TRBJ2-7; 7 bases are shared with TRBD1. This CDR3 has 12 amino acids. In germline, CDR1 is SQVTM, CDR2 ANQGSEA. V lost 3 bases, J lost 8 bases, and 7 bases stayed unmatched. CDR3 loop: CSVETGSGKQYF. Here the CDR3 DNA reads TGCAGCGTTGAGACAGGGTCCGGGAAGCAGTACTTC.

V usage is TRBV5-1 and J usage is TRBJ2-7; 7 nucleotides agree with TRBD2. The CDR3 loop spans 15 amino acids. Looked up from germline, CDR1 is SGHRS and CDR2 is YFSETQ. The V gene end was trimmed by 0 bases and the J gene end by 4 bases; junction bases not matched to a gene: 7. The CDR3 coding sequence is TGCGCCAGCAGCTTGGCACGCGGGGGTCCTTACGAGCAGTACTTC. Translation gives CASSLARGGPYEQYF.

This chain joins TRBV30 and TRBJ2-7; D is uncertain. V shed 1 base and J shed 3 bases, with 4 bases lying between them. The CDR3 is made up of 11 amino acids. Looked up from germline, CDR1 is GTSNPN and CDR2 is SVGIG (reference sequence). CDR3 sequence (DNA): TGTGCCTGGAGTGGGGGCTACGAGCAGTACGTC. Translating it yields CAWSGGYEQYV.

The gene calls are TRBV19 and TRBJ1-5; D gene uncertain. The V and J ends lost 5 bases and 4 bases respectively, with 15 bases between them. The length of the CDR3 is 15 residues. Germline CDR1 is LNHDA and CDR2 is SQIVND (reference sequence). This chain's CDR3 is CASSWVERANQPQHF. The CDR3 nucleotides are TGTGCCAGTAGTTGGGTGGAGAGGGCGAATCAGCCCCAGCATTTT.

This chain joins TRBV7-9 and TRBJ2-2; TRBD2 aligns across 12 bases. The V gene end was trimmed by 5 bases and the J gene end by 5 bases; junction bases not matched to a gene: 6. The CDR3 length is 16 residues. Germline V gene lookup returns CDR1 SEHNR and CDR2 FQNEAQ (reference sequence). This CDR3 is CASSRTSGMGTGELFF. CDR3 bases: TGTGCCAGCAGCCGGACTAGCGGGATGGGTACCGGGGAGCTGTTTTTT.

This clone was observed once. The chain combines TRBV14 with TRBJ2-1; D may be TRBD2 (6 bases). This CDR3 contains 13 residues. Germline lookup yields CDR1 SGHDN and CDR2 FVKESK. Trimming took off 3 bases at V and 10 bases at J, with 13 bases between the two ends. The CDR3 DNA follows: TGTGCCAGCAGCCATAGGTCCAGCGGGGAGCAGTTCTTC. It is translated as CASSHRSSGEQFF.

Concerning this clone itself: No conserved phenylalanine or tryptophan is present at the end of the CDR3, so a read error is the likely explanation. The chain joins TRBV2 to TRBJ2-7, with 14 bases lining up with TRBD2. The CDR3 length is 18 residues. V lost 3 bases and J lost 1; bases outside the gene matches: 8. Germline V gene lookup returns CDR1 SNHLY and CDR2 FYNNEI. The CDR3 sequence: CASSEPGLAGEVSYEQYI. As DNA, the CDR3 is TGTGCCAGCAGTGAGCCGGGACTAGCGGGAGAAGTGTCCTACGAGCAGTACATC.

V and J are TRBV7-2 and TRBJ1-5; D unclear. Trimming shortened V by 1 base and J by 7 bases, and 11 bases separated the two germline ends. The CDR3 sequence is 14 residues long. Per the germline V gene, CDR1 is SGHTA and CDR2 is FQGNSA. CDR3 DNA sequence: TGTGCCAGCAGCTTAGATACGCGGTCACAGCCCCAGCATTTT. Translation gives CASSLDTRSQPQHF. The whole variable domain, filled in from reference TRBV7-2 and TRBJ1-5, reads GAGVSQSPSNKVTEKGKDVELRCDPISGHTALYWYRQSLGQGLEFLIYFQGNSAPDKSGLPSDRFSAERTGGSVSTLTIQRTQQEDSAVYLCASSLDTRSQPQHFGDGTRLSIL.

The rearrangement uses TRBV7-9 and TRBJ1-4; D remains unclear. Germline V gives CDR1 SEHNR, CDR2 FQNEAQ (reference sequence). Trimming removed 4 bases from V and 7 bases from J, with 7 bases in between. This CDR3 comprises 12 residues. CDR3: CASSSGFEKLFF. CDR3 DNA: TGTGCCAGCAGCTCCGGTTTTGAAAAACTGTTTTTT.

The V gene is TRBV5-4, the J gene TRBJ2-2, with 14 bases matching TRBD2. The CDR3 covers 16 residues. V was clipped by 4 bases and J by 5 bases; unmatched bases: 4. Looked up from germline, CDR1 is SGHNT and CDR2 is YYREEE (reference sequence). The chain's CDR3 is CASSKTSGRETGELFF. The DNA for the CDR3 is TGTGCCAGCAGCAAGACTAGCGGGAGGGAAACCGGGGAGCTGTTTTTT.

The chain joins TRBV19 to TRBJ2-5; TRBD2 might be the D (5 bases). The CDR3 length is 14 residues. Germline V lookup: CDR1 LNHDA, CDR2 SQIVND (reference sequence). Trimming left V 1 base short and J 3 bases short, with 9 bases between. This CDR3 is CASSIGRLEETQYF. The DNA of the CDR3 is TGTGCCAGTAGTATAGGGAGGCTAGAAGAGACCCAGTACTTC.

The CDR3 reads CASSLYALAGESYNEQFF. CDR3 nucleotide sequence: TGTGCCAGCAGCTTGTACGCACTAGCGGGAGAGTCGTACAATGAGCAGTTCTTC. The chain is built from TRBV5-4 and TRBJ2-1; 11 bases match TRBD2. This CDR3 is built from 18 residues. Germline V CDR1 and CDR2: SGHNT, YYREEE (reference sequence). The ends lost 1 base at V and 4 bases at J; junction bases unmatched: 10.

The chain joins TRBV6-5 to TRBJ2-3, with TRBD2 matching 7 bases. The CDR3 totals 16 residues. CDR1 and CDR2 (germline): MNHEY, SVGAGI. V trimming: 2 bases; J trimming: 2 bases; junction bases outside the gene matches: 7. Written as DNA, the CDR3 is TGTGCCAGCAGTTACATTTGGAGCGGGAACACAGATACGCAGTATTTT. Its translation is CASSYIWSGNTDTQYF.